The 28 T cell receptor beta chains below were found in one sample sequenced in a study of blood T cell repertoires in COVID-19. TCRdb's table, derived via immunoSEQ multiplex PCR, lists solely in-frame clones and lacks some. This sample has hundreds of thousands of clones, with approximately 89% found just once. The sequencing sample was made of peripheral blood. The receptors derive from a woman aged 45-65 years with COVID-19, enrolled during active disease.

V usage is TRBV28 and J usage is TRBJ1-1, with TRBD1 as a possible D gene (6 bases). The ends were cut back, 3 bases at V and 10 bases at J, with 12 bases in the middle. The germline gives CDR1 MDHEN, CDR2 SYDVKM. This CDR3 has 12 amino acids. The CDR3 reads CASSFRGAVAFF. The CDR3 DNA reads TGTGCCAGCAGTTTCAGGGGCGCGGTAGCTTTCTTT.

This clone showed up just a few times. The rearrangement links TRBV30 to TRBJ1-2; D gene uncertain. The CDR3 runs 14 residues. V lost 0 bases and J lost 8, with 16 bases in between. CDR1 and CDR2 from the germline V gene are GTSNPN and SVGIG (reference sequence). In DNA, the CDR3 is TGTGCCTGGAGTGTACAGAGCCCTACACGGGGCTACACCTTC. This gives the protein CAWSVQSPTRGYTF.

The V and J genes are TRBV3-1 (or the pseudogene TRBV3-2) and TRBJ2-2; 7 bases are a match to TRBD2. J lost 0 bases, V lost 3 bases, and 16 bases had no gene match. Germline V gene sequence: CDR1 LGHDT, CDR2 YNNKEL (reference sequence). CDR3 length: 20 residues. The CDR3 bases are TGTGCCAGCAGCCACCACGGACTAGTCCGAAGACCAGCGAACACCGGGGAGCTGTTTTTT. As protein: CASSHHGLVRRPANTGELFF.

The chain combines TRBV5-1 with TRBJ1-2; 7 nucleotides align to TRBD1. The germline V gene has CDR1 SGHRS and CDR2 YFSETQ. This CDR3 comprises 15 residues. Trimming at V came to 2 bases and at J to 2 bases, leaving 6 bases not matched to a gene. The chain's CDR3 is CASSFRTGENYGYTF. CDR3 bases: TGCGCCAGCAGCTTCCGGACAGGAGAAAACTATGGCTACACCTTC.

The genes are TRBV30 and TRBJ1-1; the match to TRBD1 covers 11 bases. The length of the CDR3 is 15 residues. The ends lost 2 bases at V and 7 bases at J; junction bases unmatched: 9. Germline-derived CDR1 and CDR2 are GTSNPN and SVGIG (reference sequence). CDR3 nucleotide sequence: TGTGCCTGGAGTACCGGACAGGGGGCCCCAGATGAAGCTTTCTTT. Translating gives CAWSTGQGAPDEAFF.

This chain uses TRBV19 with TRBJ2-6; no clear D. With 9 bases removed from V and 2 bases from J, the gap between germline ends came to 23 bases. Per the germline V gene, CDR1 is LNHDA and CDR2 is SQIVND (reference sequence). CDR3 length: 18 residues. As DNA, the CDR3 is TGTGCCAGCCCCCCCCAGTTGAGGCTCCAGACTGGGGCCAACGTCCTGACTTTC. Encoded protein: CASPPQLRLQTGANVLTF.

Here the CDR3 DNA reads TGTGCCAGCAGGGACCTTATTAGCGGGGCCTACGAGCAGTACTTC. Translated: CASRDLISGAYEQYF. The chain joins TRBV6-5 to TRBJ2-7, with 8 nucleotides matching TRBD2. This CDR3 comprises 15 residues. Per germline, CDR1 MNHEY and CDR2 SVGAGI. J was trimmed by 2 bases and V by 6 bases; bases with no gene match: 9.

V usage is TRBV2 and J usage is TRBJ1-1, with 9 bases fitting TRBD1. CDR3 length: 13 residues. Germline V lookup: CDR1 SNHLY, CDR2 FYNNEI. J was trimmed by 5 bases and V by 11 bases; bases with no gene match: 9. CDR3 sequence reads: CACHRGRRTEAFF. Here the CDR3 DNA reads TGTGCCTGCCACAGGGGGCGGCGGACTGAAGCTTTCTTT. The full variable domain, in which reference TRBV2 and TRBJ1-1 provide the parts outside the CDR3, is EPEVTQTPSHQVTQMGQEVILRCVPISNHLYFYWYRQILGQKVEFLVSFYNNEISEKSEIFDDQFSVERPDGSNFTLKIRSTKLEDSAMYFCACHRGRRTEAFFGQGTRLTVV.

The chain uses TRBV5-1 and TRBJ1-1; 10 nucleotides match TRBD1. The germline V gene encodes CDR1 SGHRS and CDR2 YFSETQ. The CDR3 has 15 residues. V shed 6 bases and J 3 bases; nucleotides not matched to a gene: 8. The CDR3 loop reads CASTPRDRGYTEAFF. CDR3 sequence (DNA): TGCGCCAGCACACCCCGGGACAGGGGATACACTGAAGCTTTCTTT.

The table lists this clone with a count of one. This chain joins TRBV19 and TRBJ2-6; D is unresolved. Trimming pared 5 bases from V and 1 base from J, leaving 3 bases between. The CDR3 is made up of 13 amino acids. The germline CDR1 and CDR2 sequences are LNHDA and SQIVND (reference sequence). The CDR3: CASSQSGANVLTF. In DNA form, the CDR3 reads TGTGCCAGTAGTCAATCTGGGGCCAACGTCCTGACTTTC.

V and J are TRBV15 and TRBJ2-7, with 10 bases aligning to TRBD2. Germline V gene data show CDR1 as LNHNV and CDR2 as YYDKDF (reference sequence). V lost 6 bases to trimming and J lost 1 base; unmatched junction nucleotides: 3. The CDR3 length is 14 residues. Written as DNA, the CDR3 is TGTGCCACCAGGACTAGCGGGTCATCCTACGAGCAGTACTTC. Translating gives CATRTSGSSYEQYF.

The chain has TRBV9 and TRBJ2-1; maybe TRBD1 (6 bases). The CDR3 totals 18 residues. CDR1 is SGDLS and CDR2 is YYNGEE in the germline V gene. V gave up 3 bases and J gave up 8 bases, with 27 bases separating them. The CDR3 spells CASSARGSRAGFPHEQFF. The CDR3 bases are TGTGCCAGCAGCGCCAGGGGTTCGCGAGCCGGTTTTCCCCATGAGCAGTTCTTC.

CDR3 nucleotides: TGTGCCAGCTCACCACTCCCAGAAAACAATGAGCAGTTCTTC. Translating gives CASSPLPENNEQFF. The V call is TRBV18, the J call TRBJ2-1; D is ambiguous. The CDR3 is made up of 14 amino acids. Germline CDR1 and CDR2: KGHSH and LQKENI. Trimming pared 1 base from V and 5 bases from J, leaving 9 bases between.

The chain carries TRBV11-2 and TRBJ2-3; 10 positions agree with TRBD1. Germline V gene lookup returns CDR1 SGHAT and CDR2 FQNNGV. V dropped 6 bases and J dropped 6; count of bases not matched to a gene: 6. The CDR3 has 14 amino acids. Here the CDR3 reads CASRRQGARDTQYF. The CDR3 DNA sequence: TGTGCCAGCAGGAGACAGGGGGCCCGTGATACGCAGTATTTT.

The chain recombines TRBV11-3 with TRBJ2-2, with 11 bases lining up with TRBD2. With 5 bases clipped from V and 1 base from J, the junction kept 6 bases outside the gene matches. Germline values: CDR1 SGHNT, CDR2 YENEEA. The CDR3 totals 17 residues. The DNA of the CDR3 is TGTGCCAGCAGCCCCAGAGGGACTAGCGGGAACACCGGGGAGCTGTTTTTT. Amino acids: CASSPRGTSGNTGELFF.

This clone was observed many times. CDR3 amino acids: CASSLNFQRPNTEAFF. CDR3 coding DNA: TGCGCCAGCAGCTTAAACTTCCAGCGACCGAACACTGAAGCTTTCTTT. This rearrangement joins TRBV5-1 to TRBJ1-1; no definite D call. CDR1 SGHRS and CDR2 YFSETQ come from the germline V gene. V dropped 2 bases and J dropped 1 base, with 15 bases sitting between them. The CDR3 length is 16 residues.

The V and J genes are TRBV29-1 and TRBJ1-5; weak D call: TRBD1 (6 bases). The CDR3 length is 12 residues. Germline V lookup: CDR1 SQVTM, CDR2 ANQGSEA. Trimming pared 6 bases from V and 6 bases from J, leaving 12 bases between. In nucleotides, the CDR3 is TGCAGCGTACAAACAGGGTTTCAGCCCCAGCATTTT. Protein sequence: CSVQTGFQPQHF. Complete variable domain (other parts from reference TRBV29-1 and TRBJ1-5): SAVISQKPSRDICQRGTSLTIQCQVDSQVTMMFWYRQQPGQSLTLIATANQGSEATYESGFVIDKFPISRPNLTFSTLTVSNMSPEDSSIYLCSVQTGFQPQHFGDGTRLSIL.

There are a few counts of this clone. The chain employs TRBV5-1 and TRBJ2-1, with D unresolved. With 6 bases removed from V and 0 bases from J, the gap between germline ends came to 19 bases. This CDR3 has 17 residues. Germline assignment: CDR1 SGHRS and CDR2 YFSETQ. CDR3 in DNA: TGCGCCAGCAATCTCGAGGCGACGGTTAGCTCCTACAATGAGCAGTTCTTC. This encodes CASNLEATVSSYNEQFF.

This clone was counted between two and nine times. The chain has TRBV11-1 and TRBJ1-5; D unresolved. CDR1 SGHAT and CDR2 FQDESV come from the germline V gene (reference sequence). The CDR3 extends over 13 amino acids. Trimming left V 2 bases short and J 7 bases short, with 9 bases between. CDR3 residues: CASSLYRDQPQHF. The DNA of the CDR3 is TGTGCCAGCAGCTTATACAGAGACCAGCCCCAGCATTTT. The variable domain in full, completed from reference TRBV11-1 and TRBJ1-5, reads EAEVAQSPRYKITEKSQAVAFWCDPISGHATLYWYRQILGQGPELLVQFQDESVVDDSQLPKDRFSAERLKGVDSTLKIQPAELGDSAMYLCASSLYRDQPQHFGDGTRLSIL.

This clone was detected ten times or more. The V call is TRBV12-5, the J call TRBJ1-5; possibly TRBD1 for D (5 bases). Trimming removed 5 bases from V and 1 base from J, with 18 bases in between. CDR1 is LGHNT and CDR2 is FRNRAP in the germline V gene. This CDR3 has 17 residues. This CDR3 is CASGEPQGIGSNQPQHF. The CDR3 bases are TGTGCTAGTGGTGAGCCCCAGGGAATCGGAAGCAATCAGCCCCAGCATTTT.

The chain links TRBV5-4 to TRBJ2-7; 8 positions agree with TRBD1. V shed 4 bases, J shed 3 bases, and the junction held 3 bases outside the gene matches. Germline V gene data show CDR1 as SGHNT and CDR2 as YYREEE (reference sequence). The length of the CDR3 is 13 residues. CDR3 bases: TGTGCCAGCAGCGGGGGACAGGTCTACGAGCAGTACTTC. This translates into CASSGGQVYEQYF.

V gene TRBV5-1 combines with J gene TRBJ2-5; 12 bases are a match to TRBD2. The CDR3 consists of 15 residues. Losses at the gene ends were 4 bases for V and 0 bases for J; bases not matched to a gene: 1. Germline CDR1 is SGHRS and CDR2 is YFSETQ. The CDR3 loop is CASSRTSGDQETQYF. CDR3 nucleotide sequence: TGCGCCAGCAGCCGGACTAGCGGGGACCAAGAGACCCAGTACTTC.

The CDR3 region has the DNA TGTGCCAGCAGTTTCGGGGTCAGTGAGCAGTTCTTC. Its translation: CASSFGVSEQFF. The chain employs TRBV12-3 or TRBV12-4 and TRBJ2-1, with D perhaps TRBD2 (5 bases). V lost 3 bases and J 9 bases, leaving 9 bases between the germline ends. The CDR3 runs to 12 residues.

The chain combines TRBV24-1 with TRBJ2-7; no firm D call. V was trimmed by 2 bases and J by 4 bases, leaving 5 bases between them. From germline, CDR1 is KGHDR and CDR2 SFDVKD. CDR3 length: 12 residues. CDR3 residues: CATSDSKYEQYF. CDR3 nucleotide sequence: TGTGCCACCAGTGATTCTAAGTACGAGCAGTACTTC.

The rearrangement joins TRBV4-1 to TRBJ2-2; D is ambiguous. From germline, CDR1 is MGHRA and CDR2 YSYEKL. The CDR3 contains 16 residues. The V end lost 4 bases, the J end lost 2 bases, and 14 bases lay between the germline ends. Here the CDR3 reads CASSPGPGLNTGELFF. The CDR3, as DNA: TGCGCCAGCAGCCCGGGTCCGGGTTTAAACACCGGGGAGCTGTTTTTT.

This clone has more than one count but fewer than ten. The gene calls are TRBV14 and TRBJ2-1; 9 positions agree with TRBD1. The J segment lost 15 bases and the V segment lost 4 bases, leaving 7 bases of the junction unmatched. The CDR3 spans 12 residues. Per the germline V gene, CDR1 is SGHDN and CDR2 is FVKESK. The CDR3 region is CASSLIDRGVFF. CDR3 coding DNA: TGTGCCAGCAGCCTTATTGACAGGGGGGTGTTCTTC.

The chain joins TRBV6-5 to TRBJ1-4; 11 nucleotides agree with TRBD1. V lost 6 bases to trimming and J lost 7 bases; unmatched junction nucleotides: 1. The V gene's germline CDR1 is MNHEY and CDR2 SVGAGI. The CDR3 has 13 residues. The CDR3 loop is CASRGTGGEKLFF. CDR3 nucleotides: TGTGCCAGCAGGGGGACAGGGGGTGAAAAACTGTTTTTT.

The chain has TRBV3-1 (or the pseudogene TRBV3-2) and TRBJ2-1; TRBD2 is a possible D gene (7 bases). The germline V gene encodes CDR1 LGHDT and CDR2 YNNKEL (reference sequence). The V and J ends lost 1 base and 5 bases respectively, with 15 bases between them. CDR3 length: 16 amino acids. The CDR3 here is CASSQVGGGLDNEQFF. The CDR3 DNA reads TGTGCCAGCAGCCAAGTTGGGGGGGGCCTAGACAATGAGCAGTTCTTC.